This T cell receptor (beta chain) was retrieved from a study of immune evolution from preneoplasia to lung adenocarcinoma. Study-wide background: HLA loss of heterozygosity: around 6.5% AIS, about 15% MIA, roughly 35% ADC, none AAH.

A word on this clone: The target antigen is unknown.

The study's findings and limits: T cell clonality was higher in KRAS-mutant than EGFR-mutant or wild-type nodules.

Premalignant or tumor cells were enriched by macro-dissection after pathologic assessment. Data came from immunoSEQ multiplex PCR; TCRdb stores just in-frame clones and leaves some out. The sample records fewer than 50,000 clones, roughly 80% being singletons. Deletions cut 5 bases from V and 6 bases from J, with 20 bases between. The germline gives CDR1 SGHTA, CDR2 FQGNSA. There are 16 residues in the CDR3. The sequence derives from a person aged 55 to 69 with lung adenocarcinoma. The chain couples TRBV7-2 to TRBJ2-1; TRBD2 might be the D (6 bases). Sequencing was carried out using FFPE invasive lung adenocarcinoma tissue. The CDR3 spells CASSPPGAKITNEQFF. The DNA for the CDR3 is TGTGCCAGCAGCCCCCCGGGAGCCAAGATCACCAATGAGCAGTTCTTC. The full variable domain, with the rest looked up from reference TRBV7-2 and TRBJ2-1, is GAGVSQSPSNKVTEKGKDVELRCDPISGHTALYWYRQSLGQGLEFLIYFQGNSAPDKSGLPSDRFSAERTGGSVSTLTIQRTQQEDSAVYLCASSPPGAKITNEQFFGPGTRLTVL.